This T cell receptor (beta chain) was retrieved from a study of memory CD4+ T cells and cytomegalovirus serostatus. As originally analysed: After removing out-of-frame reads, 2 million to 2.5 million distinct TCRbeta sequences remained. Assay used: immunoSEQ multiplex PCR; TCRdb lists only in-frame clones, some missing. V and J calls and clone size are given by that table; D and trimming were obtained from the DNA. Of some 49,000 clones in the sample, about 78% were seen once. General study findings and limits: Of 150 to 200 reported CMV TCRbeta sequences, around 63 were found in memory CD4+ repertoires. CMV serostatus prediction reached median AUC about 0.95, or 0.9 with US-trained model.

Single viable CD3+CD4+CD8-CD45RO+ cells were sorted as the memory CD4+ T cells. Serum IgG to CMV pp150, pp28, p38 and p52 defined serostatus. Comment on this clone: The antigen is unknown.

Germline trimming cut 5 bases from V and 6 bases from J; bases unmatched to any gene: 6. This CDR3 has 14 amino acids. CDR1 is SGHTA, CDR2 FQGTGA, per germline. The V call is TRBV7-3, the J call TRBJ2-1; 8 positions agree with TRBD2. What was sequenced was memory CD4+ T cells from blood. The source of this sequence is an adult in good health and CMV-seronegative. CDR3 residues: CASSLSGTSNEQFF. The CDR3, as DNA: TGTGCCAGCAGCCTTTCCGGGACTAGCAATGAGCAGTTCTTC.